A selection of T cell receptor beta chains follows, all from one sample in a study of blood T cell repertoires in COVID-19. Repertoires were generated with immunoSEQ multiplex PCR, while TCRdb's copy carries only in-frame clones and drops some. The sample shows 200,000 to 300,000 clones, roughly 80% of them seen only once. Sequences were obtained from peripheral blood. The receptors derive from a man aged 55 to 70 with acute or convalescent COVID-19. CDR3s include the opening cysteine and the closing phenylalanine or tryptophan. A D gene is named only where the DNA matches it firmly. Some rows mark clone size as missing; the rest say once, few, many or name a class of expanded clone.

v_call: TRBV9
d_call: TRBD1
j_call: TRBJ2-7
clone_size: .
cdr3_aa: CASSPPGTGAPEQYF
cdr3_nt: TGTGCCAGCAGCCCCCCCGGGACAGGCGCTCCCGAGCAGTACTTC

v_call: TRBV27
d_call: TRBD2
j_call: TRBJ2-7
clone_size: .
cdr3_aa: CASSFHTSGRATEQYF
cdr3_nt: TGTGCCAGCAGTTTCCACACTAGCGGGAGGGCCACCGAGCAGTACTTC

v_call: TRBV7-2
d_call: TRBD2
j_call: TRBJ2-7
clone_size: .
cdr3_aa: CASSLAPLAGGHEQYF
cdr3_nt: TGTGCCAGCAGCTTAGCCCCACTAGCGGGAGGTCACGAGCAGTACTTC

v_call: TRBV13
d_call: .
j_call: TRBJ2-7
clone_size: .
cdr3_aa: CASSLELSIGEQYF
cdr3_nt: TGTGCCAGCAGCTTAGAGCTTAGCATCGGCGAGCAGTACTTC

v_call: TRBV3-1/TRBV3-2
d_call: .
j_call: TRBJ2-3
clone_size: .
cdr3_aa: CASSQVSTDRQYF
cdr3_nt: TGTGCCAGCAGCCAAGTAAGTACGGACAGGCAGTATTTT

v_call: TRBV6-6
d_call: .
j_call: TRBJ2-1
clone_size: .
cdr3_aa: CASSREGLRYNEQFF
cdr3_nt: TGTGCCAGCAGCCGAGAGGGCCTACGATACAATGAGCAGTTCTTC

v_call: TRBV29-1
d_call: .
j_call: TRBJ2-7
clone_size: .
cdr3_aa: CSVEGGDDYEQYF
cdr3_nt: TGCAGCGTTGAAGGTGGAGACGACTACGAGCAGTACTTC

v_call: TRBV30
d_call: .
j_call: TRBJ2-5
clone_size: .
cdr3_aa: CAWSVGGGETQYF
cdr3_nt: TGTGCCTGGAGTGTTGGTGGGGGGGAGACCCAGTACTTC

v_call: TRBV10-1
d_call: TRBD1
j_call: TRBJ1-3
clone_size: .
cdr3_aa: CASSAGGSGNTIYF
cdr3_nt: TGCGCCAGCAGTGCAGGGGGCTCTGGAAACACCATATATTTT

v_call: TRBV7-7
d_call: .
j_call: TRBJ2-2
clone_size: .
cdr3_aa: CASSQTFRGANTGELFF
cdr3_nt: TGTGCTAGCAGCCAGACGTTTCGGGGTGCGAACACCGGGGAGCTGTTTTTT

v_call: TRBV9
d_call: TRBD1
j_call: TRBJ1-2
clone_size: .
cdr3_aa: CASSAPGQINYGYTF
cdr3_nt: TGTGCCAGCAGCGCTCCGGGACAGATAAACTATGGCTACACCTTC

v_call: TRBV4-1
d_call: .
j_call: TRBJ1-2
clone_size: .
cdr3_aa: CASSPQNGEYGYTF
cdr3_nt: TGCGCCAGCAGCCCACAAAACGGGGAGTATGGCTACACCTTC

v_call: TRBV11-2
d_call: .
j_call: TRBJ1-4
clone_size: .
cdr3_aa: CASSSGGQLHEKLFF
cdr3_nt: TGTGCCAGCAGCTCAGGAGGGCAGTTACATGAAAAACTGTTTTTT

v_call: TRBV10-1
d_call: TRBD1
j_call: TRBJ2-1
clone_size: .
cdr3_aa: CAIPTGTECYNEQFF
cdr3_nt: TGCGCCATCCCGACCGGGACAGAGTGCTACAATGAGCAGTTCTTC

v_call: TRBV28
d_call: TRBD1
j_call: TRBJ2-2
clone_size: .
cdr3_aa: CASSLPGGGNTGELFF
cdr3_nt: TGTGCCAGCAGTTTACCAGGGGGCGGGAACACCGGGGAGCTGTTTTTT

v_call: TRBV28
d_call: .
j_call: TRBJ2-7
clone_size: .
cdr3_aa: CASSFQTPRKYF
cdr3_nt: TGTGCCAGCAGTTTCCAGACTCCCAGAAAATACTTC

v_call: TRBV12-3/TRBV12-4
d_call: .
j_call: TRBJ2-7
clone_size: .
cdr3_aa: CASSLRQRYEQYF
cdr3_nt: TGTGCCAGCAGTTTAAGGCAGCGTTACGAGCAGTACTTC

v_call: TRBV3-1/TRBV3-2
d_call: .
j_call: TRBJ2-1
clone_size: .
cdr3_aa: CASSLEGSPEQFF
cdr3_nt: TGTGCCAGCAGCCTTGAGGGCTCCCCTGAGCAGTTCTTC

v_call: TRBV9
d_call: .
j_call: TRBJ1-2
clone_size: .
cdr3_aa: CASSRDDYYGYTF
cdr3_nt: TGTGCCAGCAGCCGGGATGATTACTATGGCTACACCTTC

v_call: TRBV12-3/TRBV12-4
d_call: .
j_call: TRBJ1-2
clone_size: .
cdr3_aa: CASSSGVGGYTF
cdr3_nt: TGTGCCAGCTCTTCGGGGGTAGGTGGCTACACCTTC

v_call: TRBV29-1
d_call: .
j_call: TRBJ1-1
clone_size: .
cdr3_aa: CSVERGGNTEAFF
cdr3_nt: TGCAGCGTTGAGAGGGGAGGGAACACTGAAGCTTTCTTT

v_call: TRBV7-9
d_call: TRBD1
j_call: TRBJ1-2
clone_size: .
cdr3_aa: CASSSERQGAGGYTF
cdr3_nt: TGTGCCAGCAGCTCAGAGAGACAGGGGGCGGGTGGCTACACCTTC

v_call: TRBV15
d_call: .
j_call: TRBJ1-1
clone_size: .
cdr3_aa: CATSRDRGMNTEAFF
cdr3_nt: TGTGCCACCAGCAGAGATCGTGGCATGAACACTGAAGCTTTCTTT

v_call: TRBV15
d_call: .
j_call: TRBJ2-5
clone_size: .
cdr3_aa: CATSRVQETQYF
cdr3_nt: TGTGCCACCAGCAGAGTACAAGAGACCCAGTACTTC

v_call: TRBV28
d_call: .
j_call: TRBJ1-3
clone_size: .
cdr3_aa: CASSDRGKGRFGNTIYF
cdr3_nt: TGTGCCAGCAGCGACCGGGGAAAGGGCAGGTTTGGAAACACCATATATTTT

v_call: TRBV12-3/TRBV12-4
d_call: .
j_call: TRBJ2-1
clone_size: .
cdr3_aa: CASSFGDEQFF
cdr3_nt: TGTGCCAGCAGTTTCGGGGATGAGCAGTTCTTC

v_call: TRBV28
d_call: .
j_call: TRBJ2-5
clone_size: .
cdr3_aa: CASSFQHLYQETQYF
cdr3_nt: TGTGCCAGCAGTTTCCAACATCTCTACCAAGAGACCCAGTACTTC

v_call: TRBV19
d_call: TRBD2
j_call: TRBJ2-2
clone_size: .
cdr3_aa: CASSIGSSGLWELFF
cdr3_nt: TGTGCCAGTAGTATAGGGTCTAGCGGCCTGTGGGAGCTGTTTTTT

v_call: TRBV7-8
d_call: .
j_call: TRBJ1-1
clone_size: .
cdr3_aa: CASSTYSGSLEAFF
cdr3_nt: TGTGCCAGCAGCACGTACTCGGGGTCCCTGGAAGCTTTCTTT

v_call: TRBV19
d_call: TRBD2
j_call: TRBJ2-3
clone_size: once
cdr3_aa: CASSLGLAGPLTDTQYF
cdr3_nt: TGTGCCAGTAGTCTCGGACTAGCGGGGCCCCTCACAGATACGCAGTATTTT

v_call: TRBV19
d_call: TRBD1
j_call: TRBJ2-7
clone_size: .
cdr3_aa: CASSIRGTGGHEQYF
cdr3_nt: TGTGCCAGTAGTATAAGGGGGACAGGGGGGCACGAGCAGTACTTC